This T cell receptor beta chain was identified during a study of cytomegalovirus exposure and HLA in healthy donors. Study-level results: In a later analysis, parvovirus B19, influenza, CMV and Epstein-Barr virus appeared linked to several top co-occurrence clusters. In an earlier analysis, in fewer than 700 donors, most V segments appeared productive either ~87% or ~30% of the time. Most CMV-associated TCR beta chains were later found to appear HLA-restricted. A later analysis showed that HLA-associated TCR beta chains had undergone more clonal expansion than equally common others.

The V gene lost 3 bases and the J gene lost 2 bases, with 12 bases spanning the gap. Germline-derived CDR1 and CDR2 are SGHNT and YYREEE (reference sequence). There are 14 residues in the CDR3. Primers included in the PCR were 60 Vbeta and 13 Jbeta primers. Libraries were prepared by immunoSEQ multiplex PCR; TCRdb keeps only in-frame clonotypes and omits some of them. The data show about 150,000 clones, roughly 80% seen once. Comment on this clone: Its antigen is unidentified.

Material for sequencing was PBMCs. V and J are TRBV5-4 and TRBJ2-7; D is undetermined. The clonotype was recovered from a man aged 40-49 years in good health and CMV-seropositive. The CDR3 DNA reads TGTGCCAGCAGCTGGATGGGCCTCCCCTACGAGCAGTACTTC. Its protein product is CASSWMGLPYEQYF.